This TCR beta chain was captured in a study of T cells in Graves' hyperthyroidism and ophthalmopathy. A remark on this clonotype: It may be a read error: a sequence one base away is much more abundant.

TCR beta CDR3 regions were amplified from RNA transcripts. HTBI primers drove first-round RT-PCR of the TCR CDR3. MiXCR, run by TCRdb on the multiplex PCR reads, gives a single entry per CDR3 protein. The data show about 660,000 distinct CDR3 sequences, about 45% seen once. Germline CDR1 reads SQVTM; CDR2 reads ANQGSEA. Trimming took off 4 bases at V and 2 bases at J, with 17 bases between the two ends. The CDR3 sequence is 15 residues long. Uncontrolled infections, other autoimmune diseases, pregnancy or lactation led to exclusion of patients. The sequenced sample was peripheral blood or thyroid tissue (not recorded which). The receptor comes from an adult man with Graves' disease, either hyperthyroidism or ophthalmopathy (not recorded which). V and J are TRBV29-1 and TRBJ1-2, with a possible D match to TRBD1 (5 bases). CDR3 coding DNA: TGCAGCGTTGCAGTCTCCCCAGGGTGGAACTATGGCTACACCTTC. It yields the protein CSVAVSPGWNYGYTF.